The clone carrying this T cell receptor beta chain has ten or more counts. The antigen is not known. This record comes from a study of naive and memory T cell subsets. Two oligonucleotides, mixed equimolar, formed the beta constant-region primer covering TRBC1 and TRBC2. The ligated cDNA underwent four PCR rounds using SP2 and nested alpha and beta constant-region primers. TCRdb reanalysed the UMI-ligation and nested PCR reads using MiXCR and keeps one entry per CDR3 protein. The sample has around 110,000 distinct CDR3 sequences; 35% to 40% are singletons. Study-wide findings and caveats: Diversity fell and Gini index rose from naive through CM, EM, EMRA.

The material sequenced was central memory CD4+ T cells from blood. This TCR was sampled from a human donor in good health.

CDR3 nucleotide sequence: TGTGCCAGCAGCTTACGGACTACATCATCCGAGCAGTACTTC. It yields the protein CASSLRTTSSEQYF. The rearrangement links TRBV7-3 to TRBJ2-7; possible D gene TRBD2, 6 bases. Germline assignment: CDR1 SGHTA and CDR2 FQGTGA. This CDR3 comprises 14 residues. Trimming pared 2 bases from V and 6 bases from J, leaving 14 bases between.